These 9 T cell receptor beta chains originate from one sample sequenced in a study of T cell responses to AZD1222 COVID-19 vaccine. Measured with immunoSEQ multiplex PCR; TCRdb has only the in-frame clones, and not every one. The table lists about 160,000 clones, around 90% of them singletons, with less than 4.5% in the top ten. Here the sequenced sample was peripheral blood, taken on day 0 of MenACWY control vaccination. These receptors were collected from an adult in good health.

The rearrangement uses TRBV28 and TRBJ1-2, with TRBD1 identical over 7 bases. Losses at the gene ends were 4 bases for V and 6 bases for J; bases not matched to a gene: 11. The CDR3 is made up of 15 amino acids. Germline V gene lookup returns CDR1 MDHEN and CDR2 SYDVKM. CDR3 protein: CASSSPTGSSHGYTF. The CDR3 bases are TGTGCCAGCAGTTCTCCGACAGGGTCCTCCCATGGCTACACCTTC.

The chain has TRBV30 and TRBJ1-1, with no clear D. The CDR3 sequence is 14 residues long. CDR1 GTSNPN and CDR2 SVGIG come from the germline V gene (reference sequence). Deletions cut 6 bases from V and 2 bases from J, with 16 bases between. The CDR3 reads CACSFEAINTEAFF. CDR3 DNA: TGTGCCTGTTCCTTTGAAGCCATAAACACTGAAGCTTTCTTT.

The V and J genes are TRBV7-9 and TRBJ1-2, with D perhaps TRBD1 (6 bases). This CDR3 is 12 amino acids long. CDR1 is SEHNR, CDR2 FQNEAQ, per germline (reference sequence). Trimming shortened V by 4 bases and J by 6 bases, and 9 bases separated the two germline ends. CDR3 in DNA: TGTGCCAGCAGCTCCTACAGGGATGGCTACACCTTC. Residues: CASSSYRDGYTF.

This chain links TRBV12-5 with TRBJ1-4, with 7 nucleotides matching TRBD1. This CDR3 is 14 amino acids long. V lost 6 bases to trimming and J lost 3 bases; unmatched junction nucleotides: 4. CDR1 and CDR2 from the germline V gene are LGHNT and FRNRAP. The CDR3 here is CASGRQGPNEKLFF. The DNA of the CDR3 is TGTGCTAGTGGCCGACAGGGTCCTAATGAAAAACTGTTTTTT.

V and J are TRBV3-1 (or the pseudogene TRBV3-2) and TRBJ1-1; D is ambiguous. The V gene's germline CDR1 is LGHDT and CDR2 YNNKEL (reference sequence). The CDR3 totals 13 residues. The germline V and J ends were trimmed by 0 bases and 6 bases, with 8 bases remaining between them. The CDR3 nucleotides read TGTGCCAGCAGCCAAGATCAAAGCCCTGAAGCTTTCTTT. Translating it yields CASSQDQSPEAFF.

The rearrangement joins TRBV29-1 to TRBJ2-6; D possibly uses TRBD1 or TRBD2 (5 bases each). This CDR3 spans 15 amino acids. V was pared by 4 bases and J by 1 base, with 11 bases between. CDR1 is SQVTM, CDR2 ANQGSEA, per germline. As DNA, the CDR3 is TGCAGCGTTGCAGTCAGGGAGTCTGGGGCCAACGTCCTGACTTTC. This encodes CSVAVRESGANVLTF. The whole variable domain, remainder taken from reference TRBV29-1 and TRBJ2-6, is SAVISQKPSRDICQRGTSLTIQCQVDSQVTMMFWYRQQPGQSLTLIATANQGSEATYESGFVIDKFPISRPNLTFSTLTVSNMSPEDSSIYLCSVAVRESGANVLTFGAGSRLTVL.

The rearrangement uses TRBV6-1 and TRBJ1-2; D may be TRBD1 (5 bases). Trimming stripped 2 bases from V and 2 bases from J, with 15 bases between. The CDR3 runs to 16 residues. Germline assignment: CDR1 MNHNS and CDR2 SASEGT. The CDR3 here is CASSESGGVGNYGYTF. The CDR3 DNA reads TGTGCCAGCAGTGAAAGCGGGGGGGTAGGCAACTATGGCTACACCTTC.

The chain links TRBV11-3 to TRBJ1-2; D unclear. The length of the CDR3 is 14 residues. Germline CDR1 SGHNT, CDR2 YENEEA. V shed 1 base and J shed 4 bases, with 10 bases lying between them. CDR3 coding DNA: TGTGCCAGCAGCTTAGGAGGAATCGGCTATGGCTACACCTTC. It yields the protein CASSLGGIGYGYTF.

This chain joins TRBV28 and TRBJ1-2; possibly TRBD1 for D (5 bases). Trimming cost V 10 bases and J 7 bases, with 19 bases left between them. CDR1 and CDR2 (germline): MDHEN, SYDVKM. This CDR3 comprises 13 residues. CDR3 loop: CATGGGQVGGYTF. As DNA, the CDR3 is TGTGCCACGGGGGGTGGCCAAGTAGGTGGCTACACCTTC.